These T cell receptor beta chains were read from a single sample in a study of early T cells in non-severe SARS-CoV-2 infection. TCRdb re-called the 5' RACE reads with MiXCR, one entry per CDR3 protein. This repertoire shows about 64,000 distinct CDR3 sequences, more than 7% found once; its top ten account for around 15%. The input for sequencing was whole blood, taken at baseline. These receptors all stem from an adult who was a healthcare worker with PCR-confirmed SARS-CoV-2 infection or an uninfected control (not recorded which). CDR3s leave out the opening cysteine and the closing phenylalanine or tryptophan. Fields, in order: V gene, J gene, CDR3 protein.

V: TRBV21-1; J: TRBJ2-1; CDR3: ASSKGEFTGSPGIRDNEQF
V: TRBV19; J: TRBJ2-1; CDR3: ASRTLGEQF
V: TRBV7-9; J: TRBJ1-1; CDR3: ASTKTTENTEAF
V: TRBV12-3/TRBV12-4; J: TRBJ2-2; CDR3: ASSWAGTGGTGELF
V: TRBV6-1; J: TRBJ2-4; CDR3: ASRLGTALAKNIQY
V: TRBV11-2; J: TRBJ1-6; CDR3: ASSLAEADVINSPLH
V: TRBV12-3/TRBV12-4; J: TRBJ1-4; CDR3: ASQFIQGGKLF
V: TRBV12-3/TRBV12-4; J: TRBJ2-1; CDR3: ASTGWTSGPWDEQF
V: TRBV28; J: TRBJ2-1; CDR3: ASSPTAFNEQF
V: TRBV5-1; J: TRBJ2-1; CDR3: ASSFGYEQF
V: TRBV25-1; J: TRBJ2-7; CDR3: ASSELAGGPREQY
V: TRBV7-8; J: TRBJ1-2; CDR3: ASSLEGTPYGYT
V: TRBV28; J: TRBJ2-7; CDR3: ASSYRGYSYEQY